This T cell receptor beta chain was found in a study of PD-1 blockade in classical Hodgkin lymphoma. Study-level information: Patients were infused with nivolumab 3 mg/kg every 2 weeks. Whole-study results and caveats: Those achieving complete response showed baseline diversity like newly diagnosed patients.

Assay: immunoSEQ multiplex PCR; the TCRdb copy retains only in-frame clones and omits some. The sample lists 75,000 to 100,000 clones, roughly 79% occurring once. Concerning this clone: What it recognizes is unknown.

After autologous stem cell transplantation all patients relapsed, and prior brentuximab vedotin exposure differed between cohorts. The CDR3 extends over 14 amino acids. The V end was cut by 1 base, the J end by 3 bases, with 10 bases between. The V gene's germline CDR1 is SGHAT and CDR2 FQNNGV. This sequence originates from a human donor with classical Hodgkin lymphoma. The rearrangement uses TRBV11-2 and TRBJ2-7; D possibly corresponds to TRBD2 (5 bases). The sample consisted of peripheral blood mononuclear cells (PBMCs), taken before the second cycle of nivolumab. The chain's CDR3 is CASSLAGTRYEQYF. As DNA, the CDR3 is TGTGCCAGCAGCTTAGCGGGAACGCGCTACGAGCAGTACTTC.